This is a list of T cell receptor beta chains from one sample in a study of chemoradiotherapy in HPV16-positive cancers. This table comes from immunoSEQ multiplex PCR, and its TCRdb copy is limited to in-frame clones, with some not included. The table includes some 11,000 clones, over 75% detected once. Sampling was done from a patient who underwent chemoradiotherapy. Receptors originate from a human donor with HPV-associated anogenital cancer. CDR3s include the opening cysteine and the closing phenylalanine or tryptophan. The order of the fields is J gene, clone size, CDR3 length, V gene, D gene, CDR3 protein, CDR3 DNA. A D gene is named only where the DNA matches it firmly. Rows may omit the clone size; those that give it use once, few, many or a size class.

TRBJ1-1	.	13	TRBV18	.	CASSSDKNTEAFF	TGTGCCAGCTCATCGGACAAGAACACTGAAGCTTTCTTT
TRBJ1-3	few	12	TRBV21-1	.	CASSGVYNTIYF	TGTGCCAGCTCAGGGGTTTATAACACCATATATTTT
TRBJ1-2	.	13	TRBV7-3	TRBD1	CASRLGQGYGYTF	TGTGCCAGCAGGTTGGGACAGGGCTATGGCTACACCTTC
TRBJ1-1	.	14	TRBV7-8	TRBD1	CASSFGTGGTEAFF	TGTGCCAGCAGCTTCGGGACAGGGGGCACTGAAGCTTTCTTT
TRBJ2-7	once	13	TRBV13	.	CASSPTRGYEQYF	TGTGCCAGCAGTCCGACTAGGGGCTACGAGCAGTACTTC
TRBJ1-1	once	13	TRBV27	.	CASSFFANTEAFF	TGTGCCAGCAGTTTTTTTGCGAACACTGAAGCTTTCTTT
TRBJ1-2	.	14	TRBV28	TRBD1	CASSSTGGGYGYTF	TGTGCCAGCAGTTCAACAGGGGGCGGGTATGGCTACACCTTC
TRBJ1-1	.	14	TRBV10-3	.	CATAERQTAGEAFF	TGTGCCACGGCGGAGAGACAGACAGCAGGAGAAGCTTTCTTT
TRBJ2-1	.	17	TRBV4-1	TRBD2	CASSQETLAGGRNEQFF	TGCGCCAGCAGCCAAGAGACGTTAGCGGGGGGGAGAAATGAGCAGTTCTTC
TRBJ2-2	once	15	TRBV11-1	TRBD1	CASSLGQGDTGELFF	TGTGCCAGCAGCCTCGGACAGGGGGACACCGGGGAGCTGTTTTTT
TRBJ1-1	.	13	TRBV4-1	.	CASSQEARDEAFF	TGCGCCAGCAGCCAAGAGGCCCGGGATGAAGCTTTCTTT
TRBJ2-1	once	14	TRBV5-4	TRBD1	CASSPGQRYNEQFF	TGTGCCAGCAGCCCGGGACAGCGCTACAATGAGCAGTTCTTC
TRBJ2-5	.	15	TRBV28	TRBD2	CASSMTGLAEETQYF	TGTGCCAGCAGTATGACGGGACTAGCGGAAGAGACCCAGTACTTC
TRBJ2-7	once	15	TRBV5-1	TRBD1	CASSLTGTGMNEQYF	TGCGCCAGCAGCTTGACCGGGACAGGGATGAACGAGCAGTACTTC
TRBJ2-5	.	14	TRBV27	.	CASSSRQSQETQYF	TGTGCCAGCAGTTCCCGACAGAGTCAAGAGACCCAGTACTTC
TRBJ1-1	.	14	TRBV30	TRBD1	CAWAPGTGYTEAFF	TGTGCCTGGGCACCCGGGACAGGGTACACTGAAGCTTTCTTT
TRBJ1-2	.	13	TRBV27	.	CASRDTPNYGYTF	TGTGCCAGCAGGGACACTCCTAACTATGGCTACACCTTC
TRBJ1-6	.	13	TRBV5-6	.	CASSLSGASPLHF	TGTGCCAGCAGCTTGTCTGGGGCCTCACCCCTCCACTTT
TRBJ1-4	.	13	TRBV7-9	.	CASSPQGGEKLFF	TGTGCCAGCAGCCCCCAAGGGGGTGAAAAACTGTTTTTT
TRBJ1-5	.	12	TRBV25-1	.	CARPRRNQPQHF	TGTGCCAGGCCTAGAAGAAATCAGCCCCAGCATTTT
TRBJ1-6	.	16	TRBV5-5	TRBD1	CASSRLPDRETSPLHF	TGTGCCAGCAGCCGCCTGCCCGACAGGGAGACTTCACCCCTCCACTTT
TRBJ1-4	.	15	TRBV28	TRBD1	CASSPTGVTNEKLFF	TGTGCCAGCAGCCCAACAGGGGTGACTAATGAAAAACTGTTTTTT
TRBJ2-1	.	14	TRBV30	.	CAWRNRVSRNEQFF	TGTGCCTGGAGGAACAGGGTTTCTCGCAATGAGCAGTTCTTC
TRBJ1-6	medium-sized	14	TRBV5-1	.	CASSLGHRDSPLHF	TGCGCCAGCAGCTTGGGTCACCGGGATTCACCCCTCCACTTT
TRBJ2-1	few	16	TRBV5-4	.	CASSPGRSASYNEQFF	TGTGCCAGCAGCCCCGGCAGGTCCGCTTCCTACAATGAGCAGTTCTTC
TRBJ1-2	.	12	TRBV2	.	CASSPDNYGYTF	TGTGCCAGCAGTCCAGATAACTATGGCTACACCTTC
TRBJ2-1	.	16	TRBV10-3	TRBD2	CAISAVSGGVSGEQFF	TGTGCCATCAGCGCCGTCAGCGGGGGCGTATCCGGTGAGCAGTTCTTC
TRBJ2-1	.	17	TRBV19	TRBD2	CASSKRTSGGPYNEQFF	TGTGCCAGTAGTAAACGGACTAGCGGGGGGCCTTACAATGAGCAGTTCTTC
TRBJ1-5	.	15	TRBV4-1	.	CASSITGTSNQPQHF	TGCGCCAGCAGCATTACAGGGACCTCCAATCAGCCCCAGCATTTT
TRBJ2-3	.	13	TRBV5-1	.	CASSLGLPDTQYF	TGCGCCAGCAGCTTGGGACTACCAGATACGCAGTATTTT
TRBJ1-4	.	21	TRBV14	TRBD1	CASSQKTGGAVGIIGFEKLFF	TGTGCCAGCAGCCAAAAGACAGGGGGCGCGGTGGGTATAATAGGGTTTGAAAAACTGTTTTTT
TRBJ2-3	.	15	TRBV6-1	.	CASSEADRYTDTQYF	TGTGCCAGCAGTGAAGCCGACAGGTACACAGATACGCAGTATTTT
TRBJ1-2	.	14	TRBV30	.	CASLRRGGYDGYTF	TGTGCCTCCCTTAGACGGGGGGGGTATGATGGCTACACCTTC
TRBJ2-1	few	12	TRBV5-4	.	CASSFRHNEQFF	TGTGCCAGCAGCTTCAGACACAATGAGCAGTTCTTC
TRBJ2-3	.	15	TRBV4-1	.	CASSQLGGRLDTQYF	TGCGCCAGCAGCCAATTGGGGGGCCGGTTGGATACGCAGTATTTT
TRBJ1-1	.	15	TRBV7-2	.	CASSPRSGDGTEAFF	TGTGCCAGCAGCCCACGATCAGGGGATGGAACTGAAGCTTTCTTT
TRBJ2-5	.	16	TRBV7-9	TRBD2	CASSQGAAGGTETQYF	TGTGCCAGCAGCCAAGGGGCAGCGGGGGGTACAGAGACCCAGTACTTC
TRBJ1-5	.	15	TRBV7-2	.	CASSYLRDMNQPQHF	TGTGCCAGCAGCTACCTTAGGGACATGAATCAGCCCCAGCATTTT
TRBJ2-7	few	17	TRBV2	TRBD2	CASSGGERLAGAREQYF	TGTGCCAGCAGTGGAGGGGAAAGGCTAGCGGGGGCCCGGGAGCAGTACTTC
TRBJ2-7	.	14	TRBV5-8	TRBD1	CASSFQGVSYEQYF	TGTGCCAGCAGCTTTCAGGGGGTCTCCTACGAGCAGTACTTC
TRBJ1-2	.	11	TRBV20-1	.	CSAAEAYGYTF	TGCAGTGCAGCCGAAGCTTATGGCTACACCTTC
TRBJ1-2	.	13	TRBV19	.	CASSIGENYGYTF	TGTGCCAGTAGTATAGGGGAAAACTATGGCTACACCTTC
TRBJ1-6	.	14	TRBV7-9	.	CASSLGVGHSPLHF	TGTGCCAGCAGCTTAGGGGTGGGTCATTCACCCCTCCACTTT